Listed below are T cell receptor beta chains from one sample, sequenced in a study of CD8 T cells in ankylosing spondylitis. TCRdb re-derived calls from the 5' RACE reads in MiXCR, one entry per CDR3 protein. The repertoire consists of 130,000 or so distinct CDR3 sequences, with more than 15% occurring once and the leading ten covering 30% to 35%. Input material: blood, either unsorted or a sorted T cell fraction (not recorded which). These receptors all stem from a male donor with ankylosing spondylitis. Each CDR3 is given without its conserved first and last residue. A D gene is named only where the DNA matches it firmly.

v_gene,d_gene,j_gene,CDR3aa
TRBV4-3,TRBD2,TRBJ2-1,ASSQDAGGPGNEQF
TRBV5-1,TRBD2,TRBJ2-1,ASSFSGSGPGNEQF
TRBV7-9,-,TRBJ1-3,ASNPGTGSGNTIY
TRBV11-3,-,TRBJ2-1,ASSPGLSGDEQF
TRBV7-9,-,TRBJ2-2,ASSHLSPGELF
TRBV5-5,TRBD1,TRBJ2-1,ASSYWTGNHEQF
TRBV12-5,-,TRBJ1-1,ASGFNTEAF
TRBV28,-,TRBJ2-3,ASSWGGTQY
TRBV4-3,TRBD1,TRBJ2-2,ASSRSGGENTGELF
TRBV5-1,-,TRBJ2-3,ASSLYAASDTQY
TRBV7-8,-,TRBJ2-1,ASSSGGRGYNEQF
TRBV4-2,-,TRBJ1-1,ASSQGREAF
TRBV20-1,-,TRBJ1-2,SARDPGGSSLGYT
TRBV11-2,TRBD1,TRBJ1-4,ASSLVPGQGRGNEKLF
TRBV15,TRBD1,TRBJ2-2,ATSKTGQANTGELF